The TCR beta chain under discussion was sequenced for a study of blood T cell repertoires in COVID-19. V was cut by 5 bases and J by 0 bases, with 14 bases left in between. The CDR3 extends over 16 amino acids. Looked up from germline, CDR1 is LNHDA and CDR2 is SQIVND (reference sequence). Assay: immunoSEQ multiplex PCR; the TCRdb copy retains only in-frame clones and omits some. The sample contains approximately 25,000 clones, about 92% of which appear only once. The sample comprised peripheral blood. This clonotype was obtained from a man between 65 and 79 years old with active COVID-19. The gene calls are TRBV19 and TRBJ1-3; no clear D gene. Here the CDR3 reads CASSPHKYLSGNTIYF. Written as DNA, the CDR3 is TGTGCCAGTAGTCCTCACAAGTACCTCTCTGGAAACACCATATATTTT.